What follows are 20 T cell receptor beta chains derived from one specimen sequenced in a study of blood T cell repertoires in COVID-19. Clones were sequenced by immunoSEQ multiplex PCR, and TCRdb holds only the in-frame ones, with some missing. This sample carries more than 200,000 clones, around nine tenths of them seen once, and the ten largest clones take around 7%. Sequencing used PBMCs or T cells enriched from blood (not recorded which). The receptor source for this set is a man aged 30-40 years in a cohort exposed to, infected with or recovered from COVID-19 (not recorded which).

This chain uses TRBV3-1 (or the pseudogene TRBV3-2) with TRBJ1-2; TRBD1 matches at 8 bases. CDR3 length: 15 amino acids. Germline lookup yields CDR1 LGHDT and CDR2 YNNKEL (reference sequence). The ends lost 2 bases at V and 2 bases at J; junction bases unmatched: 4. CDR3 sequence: CASSQTDRANYGYTF. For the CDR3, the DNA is TGTGCCAGCAGCCAAACGGACAGGGCAAACTATGGCTACACCTTC.

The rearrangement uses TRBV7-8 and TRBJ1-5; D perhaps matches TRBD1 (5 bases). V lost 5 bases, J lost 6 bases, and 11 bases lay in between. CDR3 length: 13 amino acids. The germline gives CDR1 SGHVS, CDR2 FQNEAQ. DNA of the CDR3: TGTGCCAGCAGCGCCGGGGGGGGTCAGCCCCAGCATTTT. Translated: CASSAGGGQPQHF.

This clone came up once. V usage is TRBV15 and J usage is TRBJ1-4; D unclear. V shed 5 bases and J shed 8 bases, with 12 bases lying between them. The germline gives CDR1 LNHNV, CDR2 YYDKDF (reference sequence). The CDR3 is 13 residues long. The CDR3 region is CATSGGMREKLFF. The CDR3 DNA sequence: TGTGCCACCAGCGGCGGAATGAGGGAAAAACTGTTTTTT.

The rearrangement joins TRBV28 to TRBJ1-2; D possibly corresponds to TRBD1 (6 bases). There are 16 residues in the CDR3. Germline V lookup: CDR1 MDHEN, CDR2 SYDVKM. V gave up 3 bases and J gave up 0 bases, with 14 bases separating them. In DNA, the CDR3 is TGTGCCAGCAGTTTGAACACAGGGAACTCTAACTATGGCTACACCTTC. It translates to CASSLNTGNSNYGYTF.

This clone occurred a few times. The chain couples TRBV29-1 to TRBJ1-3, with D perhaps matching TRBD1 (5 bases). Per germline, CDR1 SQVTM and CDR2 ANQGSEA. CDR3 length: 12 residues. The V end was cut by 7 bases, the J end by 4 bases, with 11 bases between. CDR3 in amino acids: CSADQGGNTIYF. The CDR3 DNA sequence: TGCAGCGCTGACCAGGGAGGAAACACCATATATTTT. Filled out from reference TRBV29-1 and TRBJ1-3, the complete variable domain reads SAVISQKPSRDICQRGTSLTIQCQVDSQVTMMFWYRQQPGQSLTLIATANQGSEATYESGFVIDKFPISRPNLTFSTLTVSNMSPEDSSIYLCSADQGGNTIYFGEGSWLTVV.

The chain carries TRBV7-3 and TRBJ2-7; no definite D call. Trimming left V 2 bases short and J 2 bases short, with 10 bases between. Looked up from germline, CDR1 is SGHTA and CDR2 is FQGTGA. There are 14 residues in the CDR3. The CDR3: CASSLHTEPYEQYF. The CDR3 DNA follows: TGTGCCAGCAGCTTACATACCGAGCCCTACGAGCAGTACTTC.

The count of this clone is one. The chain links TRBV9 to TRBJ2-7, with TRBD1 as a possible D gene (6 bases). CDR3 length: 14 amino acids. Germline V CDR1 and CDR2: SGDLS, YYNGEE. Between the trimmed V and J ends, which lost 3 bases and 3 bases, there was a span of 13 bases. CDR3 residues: CASSEGTSVYEQYF. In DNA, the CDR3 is TGTGCCAGCAGCGAAGGGACATCGGTCTACGAGCAGTACTTC.

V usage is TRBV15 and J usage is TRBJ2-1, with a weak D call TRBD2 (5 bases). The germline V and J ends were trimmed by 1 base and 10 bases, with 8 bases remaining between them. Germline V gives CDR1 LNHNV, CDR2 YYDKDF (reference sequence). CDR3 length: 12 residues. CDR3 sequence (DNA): TGTGCCACCAGCAGAGCTAGCCCGGAGCAGTTCTTC. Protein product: CATSRASPEQFF.

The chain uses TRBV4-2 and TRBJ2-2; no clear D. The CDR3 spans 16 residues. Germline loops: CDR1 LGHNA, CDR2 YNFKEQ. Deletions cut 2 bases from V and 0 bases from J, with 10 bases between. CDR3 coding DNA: TGTGCCAGCAGCCAAATAGGAGAACCGAACACCGGGGAGCTGTTTTTT. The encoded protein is CASSQIGEPNTGELFF.

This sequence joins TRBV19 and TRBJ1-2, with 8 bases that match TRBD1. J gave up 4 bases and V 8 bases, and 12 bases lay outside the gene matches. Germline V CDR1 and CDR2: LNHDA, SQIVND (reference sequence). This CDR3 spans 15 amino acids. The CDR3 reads CASAIKTGAGYGYTF. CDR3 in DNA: TGTGCCAGTGCAATAAAGACAGGGGCGGGCTATGGCTACACCTTC.

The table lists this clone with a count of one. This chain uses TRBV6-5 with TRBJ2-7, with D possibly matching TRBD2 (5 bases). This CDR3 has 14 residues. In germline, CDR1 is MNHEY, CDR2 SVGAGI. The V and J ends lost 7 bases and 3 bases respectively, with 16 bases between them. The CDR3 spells CASTPRASSYEQYF. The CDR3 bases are TGTGCCAGCACTCCGCGGGCTTCTAGCTACGAGCAGTACTTC.

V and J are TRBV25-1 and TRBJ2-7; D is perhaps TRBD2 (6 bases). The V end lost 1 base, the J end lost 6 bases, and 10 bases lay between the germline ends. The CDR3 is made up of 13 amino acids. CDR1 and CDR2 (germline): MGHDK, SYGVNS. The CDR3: CASSELRRGEQYF. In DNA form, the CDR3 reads TGTGCCAGCAGTGAATTAAGGAGGGGCGAGCAGTACTTC.

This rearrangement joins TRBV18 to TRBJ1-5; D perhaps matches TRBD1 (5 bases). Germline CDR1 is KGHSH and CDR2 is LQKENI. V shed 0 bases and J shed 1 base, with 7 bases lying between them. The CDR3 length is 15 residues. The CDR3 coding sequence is TGTGCCAGCTCACCACCGGGGCGAAGCAATCAGCCCCAGCATTTT. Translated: CASSPPGRSNQPQHF.

CDR3 bases: TGTGCCACCAGTGATGCCTCCGGGTCGGACGAGCAGTACTTC. Translation gives CATSDASGSDEQYF. This rearrangement joins TRBV24-1 to TRBJ2-7; D not certain. The CDR3 extends over 14 amino acids. The germline CDR1 and CDR2 sequences are KGHDR and SFDVKD. Trimming stripped 3 bases from V and 5 bases from J, with 13 bases between.

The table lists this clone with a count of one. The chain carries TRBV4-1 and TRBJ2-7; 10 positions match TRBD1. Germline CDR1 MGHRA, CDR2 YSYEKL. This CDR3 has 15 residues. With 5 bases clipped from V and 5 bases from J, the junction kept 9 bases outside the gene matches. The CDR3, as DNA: TGCGCCAGCAGCTACGGGGACAGGGGCGGCGACGAGCAGTACTTC. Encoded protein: CASSYGDRGGDEQYF.

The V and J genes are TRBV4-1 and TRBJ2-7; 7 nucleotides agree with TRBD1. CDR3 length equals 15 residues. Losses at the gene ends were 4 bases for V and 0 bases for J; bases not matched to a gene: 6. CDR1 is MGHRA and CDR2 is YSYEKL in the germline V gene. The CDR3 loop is CASSLGTESSYEQYF. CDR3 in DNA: TGCGCCAGCAGCCTCGGGACAGAGAGCTCCTACGAGCAGTACTTC.

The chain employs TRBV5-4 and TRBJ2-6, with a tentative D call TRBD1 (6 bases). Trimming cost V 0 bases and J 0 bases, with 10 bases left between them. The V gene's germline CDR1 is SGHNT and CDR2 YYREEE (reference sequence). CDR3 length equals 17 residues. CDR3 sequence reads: CASSLDRATSGANVLTF. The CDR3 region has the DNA TGTGCCAGCAGCTTGGACAGGGCTACCTCTGGGGCCAACGTCCTGACTTTC.

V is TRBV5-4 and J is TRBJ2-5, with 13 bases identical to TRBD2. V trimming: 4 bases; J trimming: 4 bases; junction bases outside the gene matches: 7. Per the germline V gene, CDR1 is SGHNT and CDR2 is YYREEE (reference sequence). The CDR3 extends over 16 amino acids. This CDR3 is CASSRGLAGEGETQYF. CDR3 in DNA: TGTGCCAGCAGCCGAGGACTAGCGGGAGAGGGAGAGACCCAGTACTTC.

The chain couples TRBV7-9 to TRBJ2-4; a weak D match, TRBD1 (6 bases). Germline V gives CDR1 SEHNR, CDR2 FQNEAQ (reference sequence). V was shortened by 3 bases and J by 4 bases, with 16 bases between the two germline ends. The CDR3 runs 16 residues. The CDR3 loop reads CASSLVLGQVKNIQYF. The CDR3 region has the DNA TGTGCCAGCAGCTTGGTCCTGGGACAAGTGAAAAACATTCAGTACTTC.

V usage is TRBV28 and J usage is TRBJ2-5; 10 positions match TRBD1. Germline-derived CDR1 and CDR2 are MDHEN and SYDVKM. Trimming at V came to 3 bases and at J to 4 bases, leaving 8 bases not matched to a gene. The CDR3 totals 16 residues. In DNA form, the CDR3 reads TGTGCCAGCAGTTTTCGGTGGCGACAGGGGGCAGAGACCCAGTACTTC. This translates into CASSFRWRQGAETQYF.